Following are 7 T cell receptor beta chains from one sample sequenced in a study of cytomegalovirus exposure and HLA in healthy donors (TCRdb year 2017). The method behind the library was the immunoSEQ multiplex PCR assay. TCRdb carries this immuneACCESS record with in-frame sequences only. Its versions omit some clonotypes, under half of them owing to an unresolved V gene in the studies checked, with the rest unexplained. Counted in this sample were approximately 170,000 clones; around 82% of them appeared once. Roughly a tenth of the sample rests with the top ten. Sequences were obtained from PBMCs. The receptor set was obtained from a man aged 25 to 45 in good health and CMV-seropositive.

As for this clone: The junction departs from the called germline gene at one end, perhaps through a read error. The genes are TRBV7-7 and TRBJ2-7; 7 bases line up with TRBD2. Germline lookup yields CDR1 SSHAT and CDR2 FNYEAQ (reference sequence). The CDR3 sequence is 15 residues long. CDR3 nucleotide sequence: TGTGCTAGCAGCTCGGGTAGCGGGCCCTCCTACGAGCAGTACTTC. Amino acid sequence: CASSSGSGPSYEQYF.

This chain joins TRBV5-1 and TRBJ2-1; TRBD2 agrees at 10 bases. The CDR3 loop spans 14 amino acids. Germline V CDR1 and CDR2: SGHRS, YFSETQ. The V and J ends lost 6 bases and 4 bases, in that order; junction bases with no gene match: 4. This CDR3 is CASTASGGYNEQFF. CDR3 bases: TGCGCCAGCACAGCTAGCGGGGGTTACAATGAGCAGTTCTTC.

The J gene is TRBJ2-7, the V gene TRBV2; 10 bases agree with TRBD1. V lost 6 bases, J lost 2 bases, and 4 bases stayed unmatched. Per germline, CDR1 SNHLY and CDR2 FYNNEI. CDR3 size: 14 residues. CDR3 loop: CASRYGQGAYEQYF. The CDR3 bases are TGTGCCAGCAGGTATGGACAGGGGGCCTACGAGCAGTACTTC.

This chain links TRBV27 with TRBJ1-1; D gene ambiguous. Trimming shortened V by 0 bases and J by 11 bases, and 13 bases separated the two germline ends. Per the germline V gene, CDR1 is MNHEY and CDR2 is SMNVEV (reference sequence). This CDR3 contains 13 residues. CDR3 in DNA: TGTGCCAGCAGTTTATCGGGCGGGGTAGGGGCTTTCTTT. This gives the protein CASSLSGGVGAFF.

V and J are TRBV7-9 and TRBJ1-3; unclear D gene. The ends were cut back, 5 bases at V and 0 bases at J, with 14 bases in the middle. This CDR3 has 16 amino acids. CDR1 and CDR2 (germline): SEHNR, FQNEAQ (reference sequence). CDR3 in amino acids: CASSPGWRTSGNTIYF. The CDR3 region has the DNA TGTGCCAGCAGCCCTGGTTGGAGGACCTCTGGAAACACCATATATTTT.

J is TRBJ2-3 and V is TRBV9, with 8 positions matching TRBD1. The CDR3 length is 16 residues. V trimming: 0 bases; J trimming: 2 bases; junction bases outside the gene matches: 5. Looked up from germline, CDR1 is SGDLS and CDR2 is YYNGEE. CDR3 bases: TGTGCCAGCAGCGTAGCAGGGGGCGATCCCACAGATACGCAGTATTTT. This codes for CASSVAGGDPTDTQYF.

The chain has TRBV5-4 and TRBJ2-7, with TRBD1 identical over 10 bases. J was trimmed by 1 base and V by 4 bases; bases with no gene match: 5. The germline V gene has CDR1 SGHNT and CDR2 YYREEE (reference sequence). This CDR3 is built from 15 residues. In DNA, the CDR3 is TGTGCCAGCAGCCCGGGACAGGGGTTGTCCTACGAGCAGTACTTC. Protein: CASSPGQGLSYEQYF.